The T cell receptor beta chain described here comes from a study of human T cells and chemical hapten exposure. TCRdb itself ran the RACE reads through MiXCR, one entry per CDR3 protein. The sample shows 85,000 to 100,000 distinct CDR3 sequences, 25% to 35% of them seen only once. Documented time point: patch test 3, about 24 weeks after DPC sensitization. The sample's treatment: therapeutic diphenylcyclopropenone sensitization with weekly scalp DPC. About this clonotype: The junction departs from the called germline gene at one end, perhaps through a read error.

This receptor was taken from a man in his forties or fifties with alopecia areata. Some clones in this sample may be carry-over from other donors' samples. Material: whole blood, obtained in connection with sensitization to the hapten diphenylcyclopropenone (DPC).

In DNA, the CDR3 is TGTGCCAGCAGTCTAGCGGGGCCTGGGGTTGATACGCAGTATTTT. This codes for CASSLAGPGVDTQYF. The chain uses TRBV12-3 or TRBV12-4 and TRBJ2-3, with 9 bases aligning to TRBD2. This CDR3 contains 15 residues.